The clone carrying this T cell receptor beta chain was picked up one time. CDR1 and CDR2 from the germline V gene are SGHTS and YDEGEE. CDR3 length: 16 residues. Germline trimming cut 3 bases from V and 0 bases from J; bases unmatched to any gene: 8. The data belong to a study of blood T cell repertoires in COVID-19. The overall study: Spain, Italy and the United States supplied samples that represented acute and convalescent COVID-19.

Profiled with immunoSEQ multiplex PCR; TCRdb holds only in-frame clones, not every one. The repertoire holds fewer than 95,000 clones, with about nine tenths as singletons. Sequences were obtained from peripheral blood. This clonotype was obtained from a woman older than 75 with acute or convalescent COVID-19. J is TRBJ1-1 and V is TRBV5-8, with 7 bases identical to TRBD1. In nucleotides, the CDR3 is TGTGCCAGCAGCTCCGGGACAGCTATCATGAACACTGAAGCTTTCTTT. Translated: CASSSGTAIMNTEAFF.